This T cell receptor (beta chain) was retrieved from a study of control samples from healthy donors and cancer patients. Trimming removed 4 bases from V and 7 bases from J, with 14 bases in between. Germline-derived CDR1 and CDR2 are KGHSH and LQKENI. The CDR3 extends over 14 amino acids. Using immunoSEQ multiplex PCR, the repertoire was profiled, and TCRdb retains in-frame clones only, with some absent. The data hold fewer than 300,000 clones, with roughly 80% observed a single time. Sequences were obtained from PBMCs. V usage is TRBV18 and J usage is TRBJ2-1; D is uncertain. The sequence was obtained from a woman aged 60-75 years with lung cancer. This CDR3 is CASSLSIVRNEQFF. The CDR3 bases are TGTGCCAGCTCACTTTCGATAGTCCGTAATGAGCAGTTCTTC.